One and the same sample provided the 8 T cell receptor beta chains below, sequenced in a study of radiation and T cells in renal cell carcinoma. TCRdb's copy holds only in-frame clones and misses some; the assay was immunoSEQ multiplex PCR. The data contain roughly 130,000 clones, around 89% of them seen just once; the ten biggest clones take up 5% to 6%. This sample's time point: blood 2 weeks post-SBRT. This sample's treatment: 15 Gy SBRT to primary tumor, nephrectomy 4 weeks later. The sample was blood, taken from a patient whose treatment included radiotherapy and nephrectomy. These receptors came from a woman between 65 and 79 years old with renal cell carcinoma.

V usage is TRBV7-8 and J usage is TRBJ1-3; TRBD1 matches at 9 bases. V lost 1 base, J lost 3 bases, and 1 base stayed unmatched. The germline V gene encodes CDR1 SGHVS and CDR2 FQNEAQ. The length of the CDR3 is 15 residues. CDR3 in amino acids: CASSLGTGDGNTIYF. For the CDR3, the DNA is TGTGCCAGCAGCTTAGGGACAGGGGATGGAAACACCATATATTTT.

CDR3 amino acids: CASSLPRGRPLLGFNQPQHF. CDR3 bases: TGTGCCAGCAGCTTACCCCGGGGACGCCCCTTATTAGGGTTCAATCAGCCCCAGCATTTT. The V and J genes are TRBV13 and TRBJ1-5; TRBD1 is a possible D gene (5 bases). The CDR3 covers 20 residues. Germline V lookup: CDR1 PRHDT, CDR2 FYEKMQ (reference sequence). V dropped 2 bases and J dropped 3 bases, with 26 bases sitting between them.

The rearrangement links TRBV5-1 to TRBJ2-6; D could derive from TRBD1 or TRBD2 (5 bases each). Between the trimmed V and J ends, which lost 1 base and 0 bases, there was a span of 11 bases. Germline values: CDR1 SGHRS, CDR2 YFSETQ. The CDR3 is 17 amino acids. The CDR3 protein is CASSLRQGDSGANVLTF. In DNA form, the CDR3 reads TGCGCCAGCAGCTTGAGGCAGGGAGACTCTGGGGCCAACGTCCTGACTTTC.

V and J are TRBV6-5 and TRBJ1-5; D perhaps matches TRBD1 (5 bases). Looked up from germline, CDR1 is MNHEY and CDR2 is SVGAGI. V gave up 6 bases and J gave up 0 bases, with 6 bases separating them. The CDR3 contains 13 residues. CDR3 residues: CASRGPSNQPQHF. The CDR3 bases are TGTGCCAGCAGGGGGCCTAGCAATCAGCCCCAGCATTTT.

This clone was detected a few times. This chain joins TRBV19 and TRBJ1-4; weak D call: TRBD1 (6 bases). Germline loops: CDR1 LNHDA, CDR2 SQIVND (reference sequence). The CDR3 loop spans 13 amino acids. V was shortened by 5 bases and J by 8 bases, with 12 bases between the two germline ends. CDR3 sequence reads: CASSPGAEEKLFF. In DNA, the CDR3 is TGTGCCAGTAGTCCGGGGGCTGAGGAAAAACTGTTTTTT.

This sequence joins TRBV18 and TRBJ2-5, with D uncertain. Germline V gene data show CDR1 as KGHSH and CDR2 as LQKENI. Deletions cut 3 bases from V and 1 base from J, with 9 bases between. The CDR3 is 14 residues long. CDR3 sequence (DNA): TGTGCCAGCTCACCTCCGGCCTTCCAAGAGACCCAGTACTTC. Amino acid sequence: CASSPPAFQETQYF.

The chain recombines TRBV28 with TRBJ1-2; a possible D gene is TRBD1 (5 bases). Trimming stripped 5 bases from V and 8 bases from J, with 15 bases between. The length of the CDR3 is 13 residues. CDR1 MDHEN and CDR2 SYDVKM come from the germline V gene. The CDR3 DNA follows: TGTGCCAGCAGTCCCCCTCCCAGGGAGGGCTACACCTTC. Translated: CASSPPPREGYTF.

The chain links TRBV5-4 to TRBJ1-6; D gene ambiguous. The V end lost 8 bases, the J end lost 4 bases, and 7 bases lay between the germline ends. The CDR3 is made up of 12 amino acids. Germline-derived CDR1 and CDR2 are SGHNT and YYREEE (reference sequence). The CDR3 region is CASSFYNSPLHF. In DNA, the CDR3 is TGTGCCAGTTCCTTTTATAATTCACCCCTCCACTTT.